The entry that follows covers one T cell receptor (beta chain) sequence. The antigen is not known. These data come from a study of tumor-infiltrating lymphocytes in localized non-small cell lung cancer. The CDR3 spans 13 residues. The ends lost 5 bases at V and 3 bases at J; junction bases unmatched: 4. CDR1 is MNHEY and CDR2 is SVGAGI in the germline V gene. The assay was immunoSEQ multiplex PCR, and TCRdb's table has in-frame clones only and misses some. There are around 10,000 clones in the sample; 60% occur only once, and approximately 11% lies in the top ten. Study results and limitations: Immunotypes IM1 and IM2 had similar TCR-derived T-cell fractions. Tumors had more T cell infiltration than uninvolved lung, per TCRbeta sequencing and CD3 counts. Available tissue quantity limited TCR sequencing to a patient subset.

The clonotype comes from a human donor with non-small cell lung cancer. V usage is TRBV6-5 and J usage is TRBJ2-7, with 7 bases matching TRBD1. Material for sequencing was uninvolved lung tissue not adjacent to the tumor. The CDR3 nucleotides are TGTGCCAGCAGTGATGGACAGGTCTACGAGCAGTACTTC. It is translated as CASSDGQVYEQYF.